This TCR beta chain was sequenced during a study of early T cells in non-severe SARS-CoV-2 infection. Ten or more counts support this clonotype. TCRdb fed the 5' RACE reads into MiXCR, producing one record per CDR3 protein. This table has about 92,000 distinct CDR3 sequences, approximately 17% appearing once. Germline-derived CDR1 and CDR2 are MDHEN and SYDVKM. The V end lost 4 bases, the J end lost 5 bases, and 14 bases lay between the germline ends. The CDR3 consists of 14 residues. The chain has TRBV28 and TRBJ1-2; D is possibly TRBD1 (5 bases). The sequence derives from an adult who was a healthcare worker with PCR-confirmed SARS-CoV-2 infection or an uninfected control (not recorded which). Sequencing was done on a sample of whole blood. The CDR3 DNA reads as TGTGCCAGCAGTTCAACCGGGGCGGTTTATGGCTACACCTTC. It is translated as CASSSTGAVYGYTF.